This is a list of T cell receptor beta chains from one sample in a study of identical twins. TCRdb re-derived calls from the 5' RACE reads in MiXCR, one entry per CDR3 protein. The sample gives about 530,000 distinct CDR3 sequences, 20% to 25% of which show up once; around 0.5% is in the top ten. This sample also appeared in a second study, on yellow fever vaccine responses in identical twins.

Specimen: CD4+ T cells sorted from blood. These receptors originate from a woman in her late teens or twenties in good health. CDR3s include the opening cysteine and the closing phenylalanine or tryptophan. Fields, in order: J gene, V gene, D gene, clone size, CDR3 DNA, CDR3 protein. A D gene is named only where the DNA matches it firmly. Clone size is shown for a subset of rows, as once, few, many or a class of expanded clone.

TRBJ1-3	TRBV28	.	few	TGTGCCAGCAGTCCCCAGGGGACGGGCATATATTTT	CASSPQGTGIYF
TRBJ2-3	TRBV7-8	TRBD2	.	TGTGCCAGCAGCTTACGGACTAGCGGGAGTAACAATACGCAGTATTTT	CASSLRTSGSNNTQYF
TRBJ1-4	TRBV5-6	.	.	TGTGCCAGCAGCTTGGCCGGAGGGGGAGATGAAAAACTGTTTTTT	CASSLAGGGDEKLFF
TRBJ1-1	TRBV27	.	few	TGTGCCAGCAGTTTGTTGGGGAGTGTTTCTGAAGCTTTCTTT	CASSLLGSVSEAFF
TRBJ2-7	TRBV7-2	TRBD2	few	TGTGCCAGCAGCCGGCGGGGGAACCACCTCTACGAGCAGTACTTC	CASSRRGNHLYEQYF
TRBJ2-2	TRBV5-1	TRBD1	.	TGCGCCAGCAGTCGGACCGCGACAGGGGTTACCGGGGAGCTGTTTTTT	CASSRTATGVTGELFF
TRBJ2-1	TRBV6-1	TRBD2	.	TGTGCCAGCAGTGAAGCGGCGGGAGCGTTCAACAATGAGCAGTTCTTC	CASSEAAGAFNNEQFF
TRBJ2-3	TRBV10-3	.	.	TGTGCCATCAGTGAGTCGACGGGGGCAGATACGCAGTATTTT	CAISESTGADTQYF
TRBJ2-1	TRBV7-8	TRBD2	few	TGTGCCAGCAGCCCCGGGACGTCGGGAGGCGGGGAGCAGTTCTTC	CASSPGTSGGGEQFF
TRBJ2-7	TRBV18	.	few	TGTGCCAGCTCACCACGTGAGACAACAGACTACGAGCAGTACTTC	CASSPRETTDYEQYF
TRBJ2-1	TRBV7-2	TRBD2	.	TGTGCCAGCAGGCGGCGGGGGGGGGCCCCCTACAATGAGCAGTTCTTC	CASRRRGGAPYNEQFF
TRBJ2-3	TRBV6-1	TRBD2	few	TGTGCCAGCAAGACCGGGACTAGCGGGAGTTTTCCTAGCACAGATACGCAGTATTTT	CASKTGTSGSFPSTDTQYF
TRBJ1-3	TRBV14	.	few	TGTGCCATCTCGTCTGGAAACACCATATATTTT	CAISSGNTIYF
TRBJ2-5	TRBV10-3	TRBD2	.	TGTGCCATCAGTGACGGGGGGGCGAGAGAGACCCAGTACTTC	CAISDGGARETQYF
TRBJ2-1	TRBV20-1	TRBD2	many	TGCAGTGCTAGAGTTGGTAGCGGGAGCTACAATGAGCAGTTCTTC	CSARVGSGSYNEQFF
TRBJ2-7	TRBV15	.	few	TGTGCCACCAGCAGAGGAGCTCCCACCTACGAGCAGTACTTC	CATSRGAPTYEQYF
TRBJ2-1	TRBV10-3	.	.	TGTGCCATCAGCCCCTTAGGGGGGAATGAGCAGTTCTTC	CAISPLGGNEQFF